This TCR beta chain was documented in a study of metastatic and nonmetastatic thyroid tumors. Findings and caveats of the study: Malignant tumors reportedly showed significantly higher TCR beta diversity than benign nodules in both blood and tumor.

No patient received treatment before thyroid surgery. Using MiXCR, TCRdb re-called clones from the PCR reads. The sample has approximately 4,900 clones; over 25% are singletons. After removal of 3 bases from V and 6 bases from J, the junction contained 7 bases not matched to a gene. The CDR3 runs 15 residues. CDR1 is LGHNT, CDR2 FRNRAP, per germline. This clone is medium-sized in the sample. The antigen remains undetermined. This clonotype was obtained from a female donor with papillary thyroid cancer or a benign thyroid nodule (not recorded which). Some clones in this sample may be carry-over from other donors' samples. V gene TRBV12-5 combines with J gene TRBJ2-7, with 11 bases identical to TRBD2. The sample was adjacent normal tissue. The CDR3 spells CASGFEALAGGEQYF. The CDR3 nucleotides read TGTGCTAGTGGTTTTGAAGCCCTAGCGGGAGGCGAGCAGTACTTC.